Below, 27 T cell receptor beta chains from the same sample are listed, as sequenced in a study of blood T cells in healthy people across ages. Then a second PCR, running roughly 7 to 11 cycles, was carried out with a sample-barcoded 5' primer and a J-beta primer mix. A single record per CDR3 protein comes from TCRdb applying MiXCR to the 5' RACE reads. Of about a million distinct CDR3 sequences in the sample, just over 50% are singletons; the top ten hold over 20%. Sequenced: blood. All receptors come from a woman aged 60-75 years in good health.

This clonotype was picked up a small number of times. The chain couples TRBV20-1 to TRBJ2-5, with 9 bases aligning to TRBD1. The germline gives CDR1 DFQATT, CDR2 SNEGSKA (reference sequence). V was clipped by 4 bases and J by 7 bases; unmatched bases: 10. CDR3 length: 14 residues. The CDR3 nucleotides read TGCAGTGCTATCCTGGGACAGGGAAGTGGGACCCAGTACTTC. Its translation is CSAILGQGSGTQYF.

This clonotype turned up a few times. CDR3 nucleotide sequence: TGCAGCACCGTTGAGACAGGTGCCTACGAGCAGTACTTC. Protein sequence: CSTVETGAYEQYF. This chain connects TRBV29-1 to TRBJ2-7, with a tentative D call TRBD1 (6 bases). Per germline, CDR1 SQVTM and CDR2 ANQGSEA. This CDR3 has 13 residues. V lost 8 bases and J lost 2, with 16 bases in between.

The chain has TRBV11-2 and TRBJ2-5; 8 nucleotides match TRBD2. The DNA end lines up better with TRBJ2-7; the J call may be wrong. The CDR3 is 15 residues long. Germline values: CDR1 SGHAT, CDR2 FQNNGV. CDR3 sequence (DNA): TGTGCCAGCAGCGCGGGGGGAGCGGGAGAAGGCGAGCAGTACTTC. Amino acids: CASSAGGAGEGEQYF.

The table lists this clonotype with a few counts. This chain connects TRBV4-1 to TRBJ2-3, with no clear D. CDR1 is MGHRA, CDR2 YSYEKL, per germline. The CDR3 contains 14 residues. Deletions cut 4 bases from V and 4 bases from J, with 12 bases between. For the CDR3, the DNA is TGCGCCAGCAGCCTTGAACCCCGCCCAGATACGCAGTATTTT. Translation: CASSLEPRPDTQYF.

This clonotype was detected only a few times. An end of the junction differs from the germline gene, which may be a read error. The gene calls are TRBV4-1 and TRBJ1-4, with D uncertain. This CDR3 has 12 amino acids. From germline, CDR1 is MGHRA and CDR2 YSYEKL. The CDR3 loop reads CASSQDGEKLFF. DNA for the CDR3: TGCGCCAGCAGTCAAGATGGTGAAAAACTGTTTTTT.

The sample holds a few counts of this clonotype. The genes are TRBV12-3 or TRBV12-4 and TRBJ1-4, with D uncertain. V was trimmed by 8 bases and J by 3 bases, leaving 10 bases between them. The CDR3 has 13 residues. Here the CDR3 DNA reads TGTGCCAGCGGTAGGGCGTCTAATGAAAAACTGTTTTTT. Amino acids: CASGRASNEKLFF.

This sequence joins TRBV9 and TRBJ2-2; 7 nucleotides align to TRBD1. The junction had 6 bases not matched to a gene; V was cut back by 4 bases and J by 0 bases. Germline CDR1 SGDLS, CDR2 YYNGEE. The CDR3 sequence is 16 residues long. The CDR3 nucleotides read TGTGCCAGCAGCCTAGGGGGCCCCGCGAACACCGGGGAGCTGTTTTTT. It specifies CASSLGGPANTGELFF. Full variable domain (remainder filled in from reference TRBV9 and TRBJ2-2): DSGVTQTPKHLITATGQRVTLRCSPRSGDLSVYWYQQSLDQGLQFLIQYYNGEERAKGNILERFSAQQFPDLHSELNLSSLELGDSALYFCASSLGGPANTGELFFGEGSRLTVL.

The chain is built from TRBV18 and TRBJ2-7; perhaps TRBD2 as D (6 bases). In germline, CDR1 is KGHSH, CDR2 LQKENI. CDR3 size: 16 residues. The V end lost 3 bases, the J end lost 0 bases, and 15 bases lay between the germline ends. CDR3 amino acids: CASSPGGRISSYEQYF. In nucleotides, the CDR3 is TGTGCCAGCTCACCGGGAGGACGTATAAGCTCCTACGAGCAGTACTTC.

The V gene is TRBV4-1, the J gene TRBJ2-1, with TRBD2 matching 12 bases. Per the germline V gene, CDR1 is MGHRA and CDR2 is YSYEKL. After removal of 3 bases from V and 5 bases from J, the junction contained 20 bases not matched to a gene. The CDR3 runs to 21 residues. The CDR3 spells CASSHHKTGTSGSGFHNEQFF. The CDR3 DNA follows: TGCGCCAGCAGCCACCATAAAACCGGGACTAGCGGGTCGGGTTTTCACAATGAGCAGTTCTTC.

V and J are TRBV1 and TRBJ2-7; the table assigns TRBD1, which was not confirmed against the DNA. TRBV1 counts as a pseudogene. CDR3 length: 13 residues. This chain's CDR3 is CTSRGHENYEQYF. The CDR3 bases are TGCACCAGCAGAGGACACGAAAACTACGAGCAGTACTTC.

CDR3: CSATKIWEEQFF. The DNA of the CDR3 is TGCAGTGCTACCAAGATTTGGGAGGAGCAGTTCTTC. This rearrangement joins TRBV20-1 to TRBJ2-1; a weak D match, TRBD2 (5 bases). Per the germline V gene, CDR1 is DFQATT and CDR2 is SNEGSKA (reference sequence). Trimming left V 4 bases short and J 10 bases short, with 14 bases between. The CDR3 has 12 residues.

V and J are TRBV15 and TRBJ2-3, with no clear D. Trimming pared 2 bases from V and 0 bases from J, leaving 6 bases between. Germline V gene lookup returns CDR1 LNHNV and CDR2 YYDKDF (reference sequence). This CDR3 comprises 14 residues. CDR3 coding DNA: TGTGCCACCAGCAGAAGACGGAGCACAGATACGCAGTATTTT. Translated, it gives CATSRRRSTDTQYF.

This clonotype has at least ten counts. J is TRBJ2-7 and V is TRBV29-1; D might be TRBD1 or TRBD2, each matching 5 bases. Trimming removed 6 bases at V and 0 bases at J, with 15 bases between. Per germline, CDR1 SQVTM and CDR2 ANQGSEA. The CDR3 totals 14 residues. CDR3 nucleotides: TGCAGCGTGGCCGGGACGCTGAGCTCCTACGAGCAGTACTTC. This sequence encodes CSVAGTLSSYEQYF.

The rearrangement joins TRBV2 to TRBJ2-3; 7 bases line up with TRBD2. CDR3 length equals 14 residues. With V trimmed by 8 bases and J by 4 bases, 9 bases remained unmatched. In germline, CDR1 is SNHLY, CDR2 FYNNEI. This CDR3 reads CASGGRGRPDTQYF. The CDR3 DNA reads TGTGCCAGCGGCGGGAGAGGGCGCCCAGATACGCAGTATTTT.

The J gene is TRBJ2-1, the V gene TRBV18; D gene ambiguous. Trimming removed 3 bases at V and 5 bases at J, with 5 bases between. This CDR3 has 12 amino acids. CDR1 is KGHSH and CDR2 is LQKENI in the germline V gene. The CDR3 spells CASSPNNNEQFF. DNA of the CDR3: TGTGCCAGCTCACCGAACAACAATGAGCAGTTCTTC. The full variable domain, with the rest looked up from reference TRBV18 and TRBJ2-1, is NAGVMQNPRHLVRRRGQEARLRCSPMKGHSHVYWYRQLPEEGLKFMVYLQKENIIDESGMPKERFSAEFPKEGPSILRIQQVVRGDSAAYFCASSPNNNEQFFGPGTRLTVL.

This sequence joins TRBV2 and TRBJ2-1; TRBD1 is a possible D gene (6 bases). Germline CDR1 reads SNHLY; CDR2 reads FYNNEI. The CDR3 is 17 residues long. V was shortened by 4 bases and J by 8 bases, with 24 bases between the two germline ends. CDR3 coding DNA: TGTGCCAGCAGTGGAAGTCCAGGGGCACCCTCCATGTATGAGCAGTTCTTC. Amino acid sequence: CASSGSPGAPSMYEQFF.

The chain combines TRBV28 with TRBJ1-6; D uncertain. In germline, CDR1 is MDHEN, CDR2 SYDVKM. V was trimmed by 6 bases and J by 4 bases, leaving 10 bases between them. This CDR3 region has 14 residues. The CDR3 sequence is CASSPTKYNSPLHF. As DNA, the CDR3 is TGTGCCAGCAGCCCCACGAAATATAATTCACCCCTCCACTTT.

The chain links TRBV29-1 to TRBJ2-5; the D is unclear. V lost 4 bases and J 9 bases, leaving 3 bases between the germline ends. The CDR3 runs 8 residues. Germline assignment: CDR1 SQVTM and CDR2 ANQGSEA. CDR3 region: CSVGAQYF. CDR3 coding DNA: TGCAGCGTTGGTGCCCAGTACTTC.

The genes are TRBV29-1 and TRBJ2-1, with D unresolved. Trimming took off 2 bases at V and 0 bases at J, with 11 bases between the two ends. CDR3 length equals 15 residues. Germline CDR1 and CDR2: SQVTM and ANQGSEA. The CDR3 DNA is TGCAGCGTTGAACAGCTGCAGAACTCCTACAATGAGCAGTTCTTC. This translates into CSVEQLQNSYNEQFF.

V usage is TRBV12-3 or TRBV12-4 and J usage is TRBJ2-3, with D uncertain. The ends were cut back, 6 bases at V and 6 bases at J, with 10 bases in the middle. The CDR3 contains 12 residues. CDR3 nucleotide sequence: TGTGCCAGCAGGCTTGAACGGGATACGCAGTATTTT. This translates into CASRLERDTQYF.

The V call is TRBV27, the J call TRBJ2-7, with D tentatively TRBD2 (6 bases). The germline V and J ends were trimmed by 2 bases and 3 bases, with 14 bases remaining between them. This CDR3 is built from 15 residues. Germline CDR1 and CDR2: MNHEY and SMNVEV (reference sequence). The CDR3 loop reads CASSLIPPGLYEQYF. Here the CDR3 DNA reads TGTGCCAGCAGTTTAATTCCACCGGGACTCTACGAGCAGTACTTC.

The chain joins TRBV20-1 to TRBJ2-1; 9 nucleotides agree with TRBD2. The CDR3 length is 15 residues. V lost 5 bases to trimming and J lost 2 bases; unmatched junction nucleotides: 7. Looked up from germline, CDR1 is DFQATT and CDR2 is SNEGSKA (reference sequence). This chain's CDR3 is CSAGDLAGAYNEQFF. The CDR3, as DNA: TGCAGTGCTGGGGATTTAGCGGGAGCCTACAATGAGCAGTTCTTC.

The chain recombines TRBV20-1 with TRBJ2-5; 9 bases map to TRBD1. V lost 4 bases to trimming and J lost 1 base; unmatched junction nucleotides: 16. The CDR3 is made up of 18 amino acids. The germline V gene encodes CDR1 DFQATT and CDR2 SNEGSKA (reference sequence). CDR3 DNA sequence: TGCAGTGCTACCGTCCCGGGACAGGGAACGGTGGCCCAAGAGACCCAGTACTTC. Translating it yields CSATVPGQGTVAQETQYF.

This clonotype was found a few times. The chain uses TRBV10-3 and TRBJ1-2; 7 nucleotides agree with TRBD1. The CDR3 spans 13 residues. The J segment lost 6 bases and the V segment lost 6 bases, leaving 7 bases of the junction unmatched. Germline V gene sequence: CDR1 ENHRY, CDR2 SYGVKD. The CDR3 DNA reads as TGTGCCATCAGGGACGGGACAGACAATGGCTACACCTTC. This gives the protein CAIRDGTDNGYTF.

The chain joins TRBV6-2 or TRBV6-3 to TRBJ2-7; D is undetermined. The CDR3 runs 20 residues. Trimming cost V 0 bases and J 2 bases, with 26 bases left between them. CDR1 MNHEY and CDR2 SVGEGT come from the germline V gene. The CDR3 loop reads CASSYSSVPEEKTFAYEQYF. CDR3 bases: TGTGCCAGCAGTTACTCGAGTGTCCCGGAAGAGAAGACTTTTGCCTACGAGCAGTACTTC.

V usage is TRBV7-9 and J usage is TRBJ2-5, with D uncertain. Looked up from germline, CDR1 is SEHNR and CDR2 is FQNEAQ (reference sequence). The CDR3 consists of 12 residues. V shed 4 bases and J shed 2 bases, with 5 bases lying between them. In DNA form, the CDR3 reads TGTGCCAGCAGCTCCATACAAGAGACCCAGTACTTC. As protein: CASSSIQETQYF.

The chain carries TRBV29-1 and TRBJ1-2; D is ambiguous. The CDR3 extends over 12 amino acids. Germline V lookup: CDR1 SQVTM, CDR2 ANQGSEA. V lost 8 bases, J lost 4 bases, and 14 bases lay in between. The chain's CDR3 is CSTISGPYGYTF. In nucleotides, the CDR3 is TGCAGCACCATCTCCGGGCCCTATGGCTACACCTTC.